This passage covers 27 T cell receptor beta chains from one sample sequenced in a study of blood T cell repertoires in COVID-19. Method: immunoSEQ multiplex PCR; TCRdb's copy keeps in-frame clones and lacks some. The sample records 100,000 or so clones, over 80% being singletons. Sample: peripheral blood. These receptors were taken from a man in his fifties with active or convalescent COVID-19.

The V and J genes are TRBV27 and TRBJ2-3; TRBD2 might be the D (5 bases). Germline lookup yields CDR1 MNHEY and CDR2 SMNVEV (reference sequence). The ends were cut back, 3 bases at V and 0 bases at J, with 7 bases in the middle. The CDR3 has 14 amino acids. The chain's CDR3 is CASSLGRSTDTQYF. The DNA of the CDR3 is TGTGCCAGCAGTTTGGGGAGAAGCACAGATACGCAGTATTTT.

The chain carries TRBV5-1 and TRBJ2-5; D may be TRBD1 (5 bases). Trimming left V 2 bases short and J 4 bases short, with 12 bases between. The CDR3 length is 14 residues. Germline V gene data show CDR1 as SGHRS and CDR2 as YFSETQ. CDR3 residues: CASSFGQGGETQYF. The CDR3 DNA reads TGCGCCAGCAGCTTCGGGCAGGGTGGAGAGACCCAGTACTTC.

The chain is built from TRBV5-1 and TRBJ1-1; D not resolved. Trimming shortened V by 0 bases and J by 1 base, and 10 bases separated the two germline ends. Germline lookup yields CDR1 SGHRS and CDR2 YFSETQ. The CDR3 sequence is 15 residues long. This CDR3 reads CASSLGPGKNTEAFF. The DNA of the CDR3 is TGCGCCAGCAGCTTGGGTCCAGGAAAGAACACTGAAGCTTTCTTT.

This chain connects TRBV11-3 to TRBJ1-2; TRBD1 aligns across 7 bases. The CDR3 has 16 amino acids. The germline V gene has CDR1 SGHNT and CDR2 YENEEA. J gave up 0 bases and V 10 bases, and 14 bases lay outside the gene matches. The CDR3 bases are TGTGCCACCTACACCCCGGACAGGCCGGCTAACTATGGCTACACCTTC. It yields the protein CATYTPDRPANYGYTF.

The V gene is TRBV15, the J gene TRBJ1-2, with D hard to call. The V end lost 1 base, the J end lost 8 bases, and 11 bases lay between the germline ends. Germline CDR1 reads LNHNV; CDR2 reads YYDKDF (reference sequence). This CDR3 has 13 amino acids. The CDR3 DNA reads as TGTGCCACCAGCAGAGGGGCAGTTCAAGGCTACACCTTC. Protein: CATSRGAVQGYTF.

This sequence joins TRBV12-3 or TRBV12-4 and TRBJ2-7, with 7 bases aligning to TRBD2. With 6 bases clipped from V and 2 bases from J, the junction kept 4 bases outside the gene matches. The CDR3 extends over 13 amino acids. The CDR3 is CASRDGLAYEQYF. CDR3 nucleotides: TGTGCCAGCAGGGATGGACTAGCCTACGAGCAGTACTTC.

The sample holds a few counts of this clone. The chain uses TRBV13 and TRBJ2-1; 8 bases fit TRBD2. V lost 4 bases to trimming and J lost 8 bases; unmatched junction nucleotides: 4. CDR1 and CDR2 from the germline V gene are PRHDT and FYEKMQ (reference sequence). The CDR3 has 13 residues. The CDR3, as DNA: TGTGCCAGCAGCTCGACTAGCGAGTATGAGCAGTTCTTC. This encodes CASSSTSEYEQFF.

The chain has TRBV28 and TRBJ2-7; 7 bases are a match to TRBD1. The trim removed 2 bases at V and 9 bases at J, leaving 7 bases unmatched. The germline V gene encodes CDR1 MDHEN and CDR2 SYDVKM. The CDR3 is 13 residues long. In nucleotides, the CDR3 is TGTGCCAGCAGTTTACGACAGGGTTTAGGGCAGTACTTC. Its translation: CASSLRQGLGQYF.

The chain combines TRBV11-2 with TRBJ1-2; D is perhaps TRBD1 (6 bases). The germline gives CDR1 SGHAT, CDR2 FQNNGV. Trimming removed 3 bases from V and 0 bases from J, with 8 bases in between. This CDR3 region has 14 residues. The CDR3 is CASSLDRANYGYTF. Written as DNA, the CDR3 is TGTGCCAGCAGCTTGGACAGAGCTAACTATGGCTACACCTTC.

DNA of the CDR3: TGTGCCAGCAGCACCCCGGAGGGAACCTTCGGCGGGTATGGCTACACCTTC. Its protein is CASSTPEGTFGGYGYTF. The chain couples TRBV21-1 to TRBJ1-2. TRBV21-1 is termed a pseudogene. CDR3 length equals 17 residues.

The V call is TRBV7-3, the J call TRBJ2-7; 8 nucleotides match TRBD1. The CDR3 length is 13 residues. CDR1 and CDR2 from the germline V gene are SGHTA and FQGTGA. The junction had 3 bases not matched to a gene; V was cut back by 5 bases and J by 3 bases. The CDR3 loop reads CASSNGQGYEQYF. The CDR3 DNA reads TGTGCCAGCAGCAATGGACAGGGCTACGAGCAGTACTTC.

The chain uses TRBV7-9 and TRBJ2-7, with D possibly matching TRBD1 (5 bases). CDR1 and CDR2 from the germline V gene are SEHNR and FQNEAQ (reference sequence). Trimming cost V 4 bases and J 3 bases, with 10 bases left between them. The CDR3 length is 13 residues. The CDR3 nucleotides are TGTGCCAGCAGCTCCGCAGACAGCTACGAGCAGTACTTC. This sequence encodes CASSSADSYEQYF. The variable domain in full, with the rest retrieved from reference TRBV7-9 and TRBJ2-7, is DTGVSQNPRHKITKRGQNVTFRCDPISEHNRLYWYRQTLGQGPEFLTYFQNEAQLEKSRLLSDRFSAERPKGSFSTLEIQRTEQGDSAMYLCASSSADSYEQYFGPGTRLTVT.

This clone was found once. V and J are TRBV19 and TRBJ2-7; 12 bases map to TRBD1. The CDR3 consists of 15 residues. Per germline, CDR1 LNHDA and CDR2 SQIVND (reference sequence). J gave up 2 bases and V 5 bases, and 4 bases lay outside the gene matches. The CDR3 DNA sequence: TGTGCCAGTAGTGTGGGACAGGGGGCGCCCTACGAGCAGTACTTC. It is translated as CASSVGQGAPYEQYF.

A single count supports this clone. V is TRBV6-2 or TRBV6-3 and J is TRBJ2-2, with D tentatively TRBD2 (5 bases). CDR1 is MNHEY, CDR2 SVGEGT, per germline. The CDR3 runs to 16 residues. V lost 5 bases, J lost 6 bases, and 19 bases lay in between. The CDR3 region is CASSNIGMGVSGELFF. CDR3 in DNA: TGTGCCAGCAGTAACATCGGGATGGGCGTTTCCGGGGAGCTGTTTTTT.

A few counts support this clone. DNA for the CDR3: TGTGCCAGCAGCCAGTCAACCGGGGTGAGCACAGATACGCAGTATTTT. Its translation: CASSQSTGVSTDTQYF. The rearrangement links TRBV4-2 to TRBJ2-3; perhaps TRBD2 as D (5 bases). Germline loops: CDR1 LGHNA, CDR2 YNFKEQ. V dropped 3 bases and J dropped 0 bases, with 13 bases sitting between them. The CDR3 runs 16 residues.

V usage is TRBV5-1 and J usage is TRBJ2-7, with D perhaps TRBD1 (5 bases). The CDR3 is made up of 16 amino acids. Trimming took off 1 base at V and 1 base at J, with 15 bases between the two ends. Germline loops: CDR1 SGHRS, CDR2 YFSETQ. CDR3 nucleotides: TGCGCCAGCAGCTTGCAGCCTACAGGATCATCCTACGAGCAGTACTTC. Its protein product is CASSLQPTGSSYEQYF.

The rearrangement joins TRBV7-2 to TRBJ2-5; no clear D. Germline CDR1 and CDR2: SGHTA and FQGNSA. The CDR3 is 12 amino acids. Trimming shortened V by 3 bases and J by 0 bases, and 2 bases separated the two germline ends. The CDR3 loop is CASSFNQETQYF. CDR3 sequence (DNA): TGTGCCAGCAGCTTTAACCAAGAGACCCAGTACTTC.

This chain connects TRBV19 to TRBJ2-1; D is possibly TRBD2 (7 bases). With 4 bases removed from V and 7 bases from J, the gap between germline ends came to 17 bases. CDR1 and CDR2 (germline): LNHDA, SQIVND (reference sequence). The CDR3 is 15 residues long. The CDR3 is CASSTSGGARNEQFF. CDR3 DNA sequence: TGTGCCAGTAGTACCTCTGGGGGGGCACGAAATGAGCAGTTCTTC.

The chain joins TRBV10-3 to TRBJ2-6; 12 nucleotides align to TRBD1. Germline CDR1 ENHRY, CDR2 SYGVKD. The CDR3 length is 19 residues. V gave up 0 bases and J gave up 4 bases; unmatched junction bases: 7. CDR3 in amino acids: CAISESRDRGHSGANVLTF. The CDR3 DNA is TGTGCCATCAGTGAGTCCCGGGACAGGGGGCACTCCGGGGCCAACGTCCTGACTTTC.

The V call is TRBV7-9, the J call TRBJ2-5; 11 bases are shared with TRBD2. The CDR3 is 16 residues long. Trimming cost V 4 bases and J 2 bases; bases outside gene matches: 6. Germline V gives CDR1 SEHNR, CDR2 FQNEAQ (reference sequence). The CDR3 DNA is TGTGCCAGCAGCTCGCTAGCGGGAGGAGGTCAAGAGACCCAGTACTTC. Translated: CASSSLAGGGQETQYF.

The chain has TRBV3-1 (or the pseudogene TRBV3-2) and TRBJ2-1; 7 nucleotides align to TRBD2. The CDR3 covers 18 residues. J gave up 4 bases and V 1 base, and 13 bases lay outside the gene matches. Germline CDR1 reads LGHDT; CDR2 reads YNNKEL (reference sequence). CDR3 nucleotides: TGTGCCAGCAGCCAAGCCGACCACCAAGCGGGGTTTTACAATGAGCAGTTCTTC. The encoded protein is CASSQADHQAGFYNEQFF.

The chain links TRBV3-1 (or the pseudogene TRBV3-2) to TRBJ2-2; D remains ambiguous. Germline V lookup: CDR1 LGHDT, CDR2 YNNKEL (reference sequence). V gave up 0 bases and J gave up 5 bases, with 10 bases separating them. The CDR3 has 15 residues. CDR3 DNA sequence: TGTGCCAGCAGCCAAGATGTTCGGAGAACCGGGGAGCTGTTTTTT. Its protein product is CASSQDVRRTGELFF.

The rearrangement uses TRBV25-1 and TRBJ1-6; D unclear. Germline-derived CDR1 and CDR2 are MGHDK and SYGVNS. The CDR3 totals 13 residues. Trimming stripped 8 bases from V and 7 bases from J, with 12 bases between. For the CDR3, the DNA is TGTGCCAGCTGCAACTCAGCGAATTCACCCCTCCACTTT. Translation: CASCNSANSPLHF. The variable domain in full, with the rest retrieved from reference TRBV25-1 and TRBJ1-6, is EADIYQTPRYLVIGTGKKITLECSQTMGHDKMYWYQQDPGMELHLIHYSYGVNSTEKGDLSSESTVSRIRTEHFPLTLESARPSHTSQYLCASCNSANSPLHFGNGTRLTVT.

The gene calls are TRBV24-1 and TRBJ2-7, with D possibly being TRBD1 (6 bases). The CDR3 length is 14 residues. Germline V gene lookup returns CDR1 KGHDR and CDR2 SFDVKD. V was shortened by 7 bases and J by 1 base, with 13 bases between the two germline ends. CDR3 amino acids: CATSAGQTSYEQYF. CDR3 nucleotide sequence: TGTGCCACCAGCGCAGGACAGACATCCTACGAGCAGTACTTC.

This rearrangement joins TRBV27 to TRBJ1-5, with 11 bases lining up with TRBD1. V was pared by 6 bases and J by 9 bases, with 7 bases of the junction left unmatched. The V gene's germline CDR1 is MNHEY and CDR2 SMNVEV (reference sequence). CDR3 size: 14 residues. CDR3 DNA sequence: TGTGCCAGCAGCGACCGGGACAGGGGGGGGCCCCAGCATTTT. The encoded protein is CASSDRDRGGPQHF.

The chain combines TRBV27 with TRBJ1-3, with TRBD1 identical over 7 bases. J was trimmed by 8 bases and V by 5 bases; bases with no gene match: 18. Germline CDR1 reads MNHEY; CDR2 reads SMNVEV (reference sequence). The CDR3 loop spans 17 amino acids. The CDR3 protein is CASSTISGFTTGDTIYF. The CDR3 region has the DNA TGTGCCAGCAGTACAATCTCTGGGTTCACCACAGGGGACACCATATATTTT.

This clone was picked up a small number of times. This sequence joins TRBV5-1 and TRBJ2-7, with D maybe TRBD2 (6 bases). Between the trimmed V and J ends, which lost 4 bases and 3 bases, there was a span of 17 bases. This CDR3 is 15 amino acids long. From germline, CDR1 is SGHRS and CDR2 YFSETQ. The DNA of the CDR3 is TGCGCCAGCAGCCGGGAGACTGGAGGTCTCTACGAGCAGTACTTC. Amino acids: CASSRETGGLYEQYF.